This T cell receptor (beta chain) was documented in a study of T cell changes during pregnancy in multiple sclerosis. Libraries were prepared by immunoSEQ multiplex PCR; TCRdb keeps only in-frame clonotypes and omits some of them. The sample holds roughly 110,000 clones; approximately 90% are singletons and the top ten take less than 0.9%. The V gene end was trimmed by 10 bases and the J gene end by 5 bases; junction bases not matched to a gene: 6. This CDR3 has 12 amino acids. Looked up from germline, CDR1 is SEHNR and CDR2 is FQNEAQ (reference sequence). V gene TRBV7-9 combines with J gene TRBJ1-1; 8 positions agree with TRBD1. This material consisted of peripheral blood, taken in the third trimester of pregnancy. The receptor's source is a female donor in good health, enrolled as a control in a pregnancy study. CDR3 nucleotide sequence: TGTGCCACGGACAGGGTGGTAACTGAAGCTTTCTTT. It translates to CATDRVVTEAFF.